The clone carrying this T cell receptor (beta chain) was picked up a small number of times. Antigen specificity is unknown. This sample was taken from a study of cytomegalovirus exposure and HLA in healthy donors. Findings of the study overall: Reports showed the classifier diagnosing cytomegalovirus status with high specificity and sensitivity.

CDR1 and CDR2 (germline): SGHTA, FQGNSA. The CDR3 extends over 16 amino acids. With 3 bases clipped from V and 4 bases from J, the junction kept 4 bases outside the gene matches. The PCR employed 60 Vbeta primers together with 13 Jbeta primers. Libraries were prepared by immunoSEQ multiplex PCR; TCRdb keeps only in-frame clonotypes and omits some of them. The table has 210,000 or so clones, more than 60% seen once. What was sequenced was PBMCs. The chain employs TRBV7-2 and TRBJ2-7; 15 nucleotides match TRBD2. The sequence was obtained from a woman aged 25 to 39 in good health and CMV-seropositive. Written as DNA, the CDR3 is TGTGCCAGCAGCTTTGGGACTAGCGGGGGGCTATACGAGCAGTACTTC. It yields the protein CASSFGTSGGLYEQYF.